Following are 15 T cell receptor beta chains from one sample sequenced in a study of blood T cell repertoires in COVID-19. Some clones are missing from TCRdb's copy, which holds only in-frame ones; the method was immunoSEQ multiplex PCR. The sample has a few hundred thousand clones; over 80% are singletons. The sequenced sample consisted of PBMCs or T cells enriched from blood (not recorded which). The source is a woman aged 45-65 years who had recovered from COVID-19.

This clone was observed a handful of times. V usage is TRBV19 and J usage is TRBJ1-6, with 7 bases identical to TRBD1. The germline CDR1 and CDR2 sequences are LNHDA and SQIVND (reference sequence). The CDR3 spans 14 residues. Trimming took 6 bases from V and 13 from J; bases not matched to a gene: 12. Here the CDR3 reads CASSPTGTARPLHF. CDR3 coding DNA: TGTGCCAGTAGCCCGACAGGGACAGCGAGGCCCCTCCACTTT. The complete variable domain, with remaining parts taken from reference TRBV19 and TRBJ1-6, reads DGGITQSPKYLFRKEGQNVTLSCEQNLNHDAMYWYRQDPGQGLRLIYYSQIVNDFQKGDIAEGYSVSREKKESFPLTVTSAQKNPTAFYLCASSPTGTARPLHFGNGTRLTVT.

This chain uses TRBV5-1 with TRBJ2-3; a weak D match, TRBD1 (6 bases). Looked up from germline, CDR1 is SGHRS and CDR2 is YFSETQ. V shed 3 bases and J shed 1 base, with 12 bases lying between them. CDR3 length: 15 residues. This CDR3 is CASSSGQTGTDTQYF. CDR3 in DNA: TGCGCCAGCAGCTCCGGACAGACCGGCACAGATACGCAGTATTTT.

This chain links TRBV30 with TRBJ2-7; D remains unclear. CDR1 and CDR2 (germline): GTSNPN, SVGIG (reference sequence). This CDR3 region has 14 residues. Trimming cost V 1 base and J 2 bases, with 12 bases left between them. The CDR3 nucleotides read TGTGCCTGGAGTGGGCGGCAACCACCCTACGAGCAGTACTTC. Translated: CAWSGRQPPYEQYF. Using reference TRBV30 and TRBJ2-7 for the parts outside the CDR3, the full variable domain is SQTIHQWPATLVQPVGSPLSLECTVEGTSNPNLYWYRQAAGRGLQLLFYSVGIGQISSEVPQNLSASRPQDRQFILSSKKLLLSDSGFYLCAWSGRQPPYEQYFGPGTRLTVT.

The V and J genes are TRBV29-1 and TRBJ2-1; TRBD1 is a possible D gene (5 bases). Germline loops: CDR1 SQVTM, CDR2 ANQGSEA. Deletions cut 5 bases from V and 0 bases from J, with 11 bases between. This CDR3 has 14 amino acids. The CDR3 loop reads CSVLGQGSYNEQFF. CDR3 sequence (DNA): TGCAGCGTTCTGGGGCAGGGCTCCTACAATGAGCAGTTCTTC.

J is TRBJ1-1 and V is TRBV5-1; possible D gene TRBD1, 6 bases. The CDR3 extends over 13 amino acids. V lost 2 bases, J lost 11 bases, and 16 bases lay in between. CDR1 is SGHRS and CDR2 is YFSETQ in the germline V gene. The CDR3 spells CASSFNTGSEAFF. In DNA form, the CDR3 reads TGCGCCAGCAGCTTTAACACAGGGTCGGAGGCTTTCTTT.

For the CDR3, the DNA is TGTGCCTGGAGTGTACTGAGCGGGGGGGCAAATACGCAGTATTTT. This sequence encodes CAWSVLSGGANTQYF. V usage is TRBV30 and J usage is TRBJ2-3; 10 nucleotides align to TRBD2. The length of the CDR3 is 15 residues. V shed 0 bases, J shed 7 bases, and the junction held 7 bases outside the gene matches. The germline V gene has CDR1 GTSNPN and CDR2 SVGIG (reference sequence).

This rearrangement joins TRBV18 to TRBJ2-5; 7 bases are shared with TRBD2. Trimming took 4 bases from V and 5 from J; bases not matched to a gene: 4. This CDR3 has 13 amino acids. Germline loops: CDR1 KGHSH, CDR2 LQKENI. The CDR3 DNA sequence: TGTGCCAGCTCACTACGGGGAGGGGAGACCCAGTACTTC. This gives the protein CASSLRGGETQYF.

The J gene is TRBJ2-7, the V gene TRBV12-3 or TRBV12-4; D might be TRBD1 (6 bases). The CDR3 runs to 13 residues. Trimming shortened V by 0 bases and J by 3 bases, and 6 bases separated the two germline ends. The CDR3 sequence: CASSLAGGYEQYF. For the CDR3, the DNA is TGTGCCAGCAGTTTAGCAGGGGGCTACGAGCAGTACTTC.

The chain recombines TRBV4-3 with TRBJ2-2; the D gene is possibly TRBD1 (6 bases). CDR3 length: 16 amino acids. V lost 2 bases, J lost 4 bases, and 14 bases lay in between. The germline V gene has CDR1 LGHNA and CDR2 YSLEER. In DNA, the CDR3 is TGCGCCAGCAGCCAAACTCCGGGACACACCACCGGGGAGCTGTTTTTT. It specifies CASSQTPGHTTGELFF.

The chain joins TRBV19 to TRBJ2-3; D not certain. CDR1 and CDR2 (germline): LNHDA, SQIVND (reference sequence). There are 14 residues in the CDR3. The ends were cut back, 1 base at V and 4 bases at J, with 9 bases in the middle. The CDR3 region has the DNA TGTGCCAGTAGTATAGTCGGAGCGCCAGATACGCAGTATTTT. It yields the protein CASSIVGAPDTQYF.

V usage is TRBV19 and J usage is TRBJ2-2, with D maybe TRBD1 (6 bases). This CDR3 is 14 amino acids long. V was pared by 5 bases and J by 1 base, with 8 bases between. Germline V gives CDR1 LNHDA, CDR2 SQIVND (reference sequence). The CDR3 bases are TGTGCCAGTAGTCCGACAGGGAACACCGGGGAGCTGTTTTTT. This gives the protein CASSPTGNTGELFF.

This clone has more than one count but fewer than ten. The J gene is TRBJ1-1, the V gene TRBV6-4; D possibly corresponds to TRBD1 (5 bases). Germline V gene lookup returns CDR1 MRHNA and CDR2 SNTAGT. Trimming left V 4 bases short and J 1 base short, with 13 bases between. CDR3 length equals 15 residues. CDR3 DNA: TGTGCCAGCAGTGCCGTCATGGGGGGGAACACTGAAGCTTTCTTT. Translating gives CASSAVMGGNTEAFF.

J is TRBJ2-3 and V is TRBV5-6; tentatively, D is TRBD1 (5 bases). V dropped 2 bases and J dropped 10 bases, with 20 bases sitting between them. CDR1 and CDR2 from the germline V gene are SGHDT and YYEEEE. The CDR3 loop spans 15 amino acids. The CDR3 DNA reads TGTGCCAGCAGCTTCCCTGGGGCCGTGATGATTGCGCAGTATTTT. Its translation: CASSFPGAVMIAQYF. The entire variable domain, with the rest obtained from reference TRBV5-6 and TRBJ2-3, is as follows: DAGVTQSPTHLIKTRGQQVTLRCSPKSGHDTVSWYQQALGQGPQFIFQYYEEEERQRGNFPDRFSGHQFPNYSSELNVNALLLGDSALYLCASSFPGAVMIAQYFGPGTRLTVL.

This chain links TRBV12-5 with TRBJ1-1; no reliable D call. CDR1 is LGHNT and CDR2 is FRNRAP in the germline V gene. The V end was cut by 0 bases, the J end by 2 bases, with 10 bases between. CDR3 size: 15 residues. In DNA form, the CDR3 reads TGTGCTAGTGGTTTGGTACTAAGCGGTAACACTGAAGCTTTCTTT. Translating gives CASGLVLSGNTEAFF.

This clone was counted a few times. The CDR3 protein is CASSRLAGGADTQYF. The CDR3, as DNA: TGTGCCAGCAGCCGGCTGGCAGGGGGCGCAGATACGCAGTATTTT. The chain joins TRBV11-2 to TRBJ2-3; 8 nucleotides align to TRBD1. Looked up from germline, CDR1 is SGHAT and CDR2 is FQNNGV. V shed 5 bases, J shed 4 bases, and the junction held 8 bases outside the gene matches. The CDR3 has 15 residues.